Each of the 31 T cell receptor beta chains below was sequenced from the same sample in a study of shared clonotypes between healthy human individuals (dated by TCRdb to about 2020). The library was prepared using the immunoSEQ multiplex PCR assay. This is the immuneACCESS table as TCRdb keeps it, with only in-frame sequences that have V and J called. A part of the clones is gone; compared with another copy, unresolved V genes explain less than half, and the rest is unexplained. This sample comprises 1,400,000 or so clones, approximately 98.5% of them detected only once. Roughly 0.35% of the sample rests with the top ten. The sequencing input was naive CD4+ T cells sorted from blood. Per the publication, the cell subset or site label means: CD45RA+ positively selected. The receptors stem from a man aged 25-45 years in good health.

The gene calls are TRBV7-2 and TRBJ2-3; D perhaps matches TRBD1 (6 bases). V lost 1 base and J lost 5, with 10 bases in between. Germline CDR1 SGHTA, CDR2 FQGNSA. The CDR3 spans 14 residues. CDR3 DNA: TGTGCCAGCAGCTTAGACAGGGCAGGAGATACGCAGTATTTT. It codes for CASSLDRAGDTQYF.

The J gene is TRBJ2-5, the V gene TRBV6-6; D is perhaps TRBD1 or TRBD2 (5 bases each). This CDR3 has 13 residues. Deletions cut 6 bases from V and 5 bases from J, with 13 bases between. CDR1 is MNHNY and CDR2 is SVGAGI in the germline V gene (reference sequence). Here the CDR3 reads CASRMGVRETQYF. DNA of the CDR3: TGTGCCAGCAGAATGGGGGTGAGGGAGACCCAGTACTTC.

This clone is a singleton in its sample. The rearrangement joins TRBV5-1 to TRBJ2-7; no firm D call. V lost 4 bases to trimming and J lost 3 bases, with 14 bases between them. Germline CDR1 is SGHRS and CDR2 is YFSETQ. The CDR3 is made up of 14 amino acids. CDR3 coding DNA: TGCGCCAGCAGCCCAGTTCCAGATAGCTACGAGCAGTACTTC. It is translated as CASSPVPDSYEQYF.

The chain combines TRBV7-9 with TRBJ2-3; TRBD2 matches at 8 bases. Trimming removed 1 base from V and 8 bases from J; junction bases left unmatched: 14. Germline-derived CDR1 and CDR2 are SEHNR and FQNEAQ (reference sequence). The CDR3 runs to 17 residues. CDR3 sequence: CASSLVEGSGVPGTQYF. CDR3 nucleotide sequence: TGTGCCAGCAGCTTAGTGGAGGGTAGCGGGGTCCCCGGTACGCAGTATTTT. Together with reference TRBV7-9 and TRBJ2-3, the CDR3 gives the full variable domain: DTGVSQNPRHKITKRGQNVTFRCDPISEHNRLYWYRQTLGQGPEFLTYFQNEAQLEKSRLLSDRFSAERPKGSFSTLEIQRTEQGDSAMYLCASSLVEGSGVPGTQYFGPGTRLTVL.

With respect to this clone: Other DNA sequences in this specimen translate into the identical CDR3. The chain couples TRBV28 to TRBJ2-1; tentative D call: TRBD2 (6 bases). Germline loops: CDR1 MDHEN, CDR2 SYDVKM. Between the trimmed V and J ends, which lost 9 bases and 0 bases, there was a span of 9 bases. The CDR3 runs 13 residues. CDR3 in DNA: TGTGCCAGTAGCGGTAGCTCCTACAATGAGCAGTTCTTC. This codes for CASSGSSYNEQFF.

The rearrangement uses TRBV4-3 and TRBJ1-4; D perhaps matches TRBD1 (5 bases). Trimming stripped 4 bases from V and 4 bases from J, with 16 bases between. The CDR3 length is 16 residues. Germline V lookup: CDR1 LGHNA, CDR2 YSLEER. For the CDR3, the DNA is TGCGCCAGCAGCCCAGGGACGGGTCAAGGTAATGAAAAACTGTTTTTT. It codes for CASSPGTGQGNEKLFF.

The CDR3 sequence: CASSLIPDTQYF. DNA for the CDR3: TGCGCCAGCAGCTTGATTCCAGATACGCAGTATTTT. The rearrangement joins TRBV5-1 to TRBJ2-3; no definite D call. CDR1 and CDR2 from the germline V gene are SGHRS and YFSETQ. The V end was cut by 1 base, the J end by 4 bases, with 4 bases between. CDR3 size: 12 residues.

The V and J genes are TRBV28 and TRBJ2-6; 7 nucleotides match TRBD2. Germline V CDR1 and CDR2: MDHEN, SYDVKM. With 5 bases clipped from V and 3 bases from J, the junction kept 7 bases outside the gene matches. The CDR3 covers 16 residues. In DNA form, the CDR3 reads TGTGCCAGCAGTATGGGAGGGGCGAATGGGGCCAACGTCCTGACTTTC. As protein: CASSMGGANGANVLTF.

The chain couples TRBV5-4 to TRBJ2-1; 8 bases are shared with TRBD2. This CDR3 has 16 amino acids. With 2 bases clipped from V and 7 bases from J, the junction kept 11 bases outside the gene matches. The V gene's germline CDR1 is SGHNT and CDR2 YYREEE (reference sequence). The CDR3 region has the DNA TGTGCCAGCAGCTTCCTTCGCGGGAGGCTTGAAAATGAGCAGTTCTTC. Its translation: CASSFLRGRLENEQFF.

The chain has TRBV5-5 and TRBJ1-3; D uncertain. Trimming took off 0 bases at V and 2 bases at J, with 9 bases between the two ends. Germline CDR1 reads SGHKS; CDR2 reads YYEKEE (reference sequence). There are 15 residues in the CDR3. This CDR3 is CASSLARGAGNTIYF. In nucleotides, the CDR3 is TGTGCCAGCAGCTTGGCACGAGGTGCTGGAAACACCATATATTTT.

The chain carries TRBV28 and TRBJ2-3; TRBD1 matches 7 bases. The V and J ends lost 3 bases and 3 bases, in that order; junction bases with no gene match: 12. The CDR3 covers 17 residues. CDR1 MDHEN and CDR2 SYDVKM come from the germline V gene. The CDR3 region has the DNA TGTGCCAGCAGTTTCAACCCCCGACAGGGATGGACAGATACGCAGTATTTT. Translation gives CASSFNPRQGWTDTQYF.

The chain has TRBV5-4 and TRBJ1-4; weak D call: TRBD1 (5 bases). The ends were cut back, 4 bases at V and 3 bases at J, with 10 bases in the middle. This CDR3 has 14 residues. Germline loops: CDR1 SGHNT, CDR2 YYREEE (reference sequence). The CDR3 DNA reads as TGTGCCAGCAGCCCACGGGGGTCTAATGAAAAACTGTTTTTT. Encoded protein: CASSPRGSNEKLFF. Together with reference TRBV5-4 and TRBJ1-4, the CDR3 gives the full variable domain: ETGVTQSPTHLIKTRGQQVTLRCSSQSGHNTVSWYQQALGQGPQFIFQYYREEENGRGNFPPRFSGLQFPNYSSELNVNALELDDSALYLCASSPRGSNEKLFFGSGTQLSVL.

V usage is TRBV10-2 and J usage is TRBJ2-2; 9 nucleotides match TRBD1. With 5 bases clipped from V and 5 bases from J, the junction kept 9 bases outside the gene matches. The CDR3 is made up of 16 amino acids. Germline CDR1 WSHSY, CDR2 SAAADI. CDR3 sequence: CASSNLGTGKTGELFF. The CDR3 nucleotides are TGCGCCAGCAGTAACCTTGGGACAGGGAAGACCGGGGAGCTGTTTTTT.

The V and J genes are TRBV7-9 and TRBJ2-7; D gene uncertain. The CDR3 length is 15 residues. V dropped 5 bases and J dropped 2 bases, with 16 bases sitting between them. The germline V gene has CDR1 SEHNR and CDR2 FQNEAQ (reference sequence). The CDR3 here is CASSGWGAGAYEQYF. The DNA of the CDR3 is TGTGCCAGCAGCGGGTGGGGTGCAGGAGCCTACGAGCAGTACTTC.

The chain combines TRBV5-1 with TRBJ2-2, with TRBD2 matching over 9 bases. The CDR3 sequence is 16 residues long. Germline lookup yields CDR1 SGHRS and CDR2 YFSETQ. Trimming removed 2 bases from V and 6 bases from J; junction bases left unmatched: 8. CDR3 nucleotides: TGCGCCAGCAGCTTTTTTAGCGGGAGCGTGGCCGGGGAGCTGTTTTTT. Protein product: CASSFFSGSVAGELFF.

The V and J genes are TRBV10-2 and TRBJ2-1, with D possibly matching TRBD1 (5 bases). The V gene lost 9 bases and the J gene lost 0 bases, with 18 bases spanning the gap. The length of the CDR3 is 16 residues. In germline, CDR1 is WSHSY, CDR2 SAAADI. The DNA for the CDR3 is TGCGCCAGTAACCCCTGGGGCAGGAGCTCCTACAATGAGCAGTTCTTC. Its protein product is CASNPWGRSSYNEQFF.

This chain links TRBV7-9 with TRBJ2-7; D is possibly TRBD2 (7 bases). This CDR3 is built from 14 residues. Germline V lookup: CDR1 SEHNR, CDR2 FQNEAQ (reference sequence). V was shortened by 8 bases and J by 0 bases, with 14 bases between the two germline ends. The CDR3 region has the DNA TGTGCCAGCCACGGGGGCGGGAGCTCCTACGAGCAGTACTTC. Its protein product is CASHGGGSSYEQYF.

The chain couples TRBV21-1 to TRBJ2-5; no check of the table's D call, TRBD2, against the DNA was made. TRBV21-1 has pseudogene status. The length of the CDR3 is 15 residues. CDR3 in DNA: TGTGCCAGCAGCAAATTTTGGGGGGGCTTAGAGACCCAGTACTTC. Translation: CASSKFWGGLETQYF.

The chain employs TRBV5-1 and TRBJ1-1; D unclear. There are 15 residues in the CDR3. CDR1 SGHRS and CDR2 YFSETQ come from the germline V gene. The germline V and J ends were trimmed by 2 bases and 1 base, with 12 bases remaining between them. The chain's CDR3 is CASSFSTPENTEAFF. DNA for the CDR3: TGCGCCAGCAGCTTTAGTACACCCGAGAACACTGAAGCTTTCTTT.

The CDR3, as DNA: TGTGCCAGCAGCTTGACAGGGGGATTGAACACTGAAGCTTTCTTT. It yields the protein CASSLTGGLNTEAFF. This rearrangement joins TRBV5-6 to TRBJ1-1, with 8 bases identical to TRBD1. Germline CDR1 reads SGHDT; CDR2 reads YYEEEE. CDR3 size: 15 residues. With 1 base clipped from V and 0 bases from J, the junction kept 2 bases outside the gene matches.

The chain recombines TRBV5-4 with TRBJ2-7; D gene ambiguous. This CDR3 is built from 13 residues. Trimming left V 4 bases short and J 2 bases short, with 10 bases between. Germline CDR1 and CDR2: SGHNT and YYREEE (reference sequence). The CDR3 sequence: CASSDTTTYEQYF. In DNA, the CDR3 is TGTGCCAGCAGCGACACTACAACCTACGAGCAGTACTTC.

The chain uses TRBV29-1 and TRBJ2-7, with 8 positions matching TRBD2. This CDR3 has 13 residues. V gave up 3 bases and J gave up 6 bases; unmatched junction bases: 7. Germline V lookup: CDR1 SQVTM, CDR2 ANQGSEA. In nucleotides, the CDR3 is TGCAGCGTTGAGGGGCTAGCGGGCTCCGAGCAGTACTTC. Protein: CSVEGLAGSEQYF.

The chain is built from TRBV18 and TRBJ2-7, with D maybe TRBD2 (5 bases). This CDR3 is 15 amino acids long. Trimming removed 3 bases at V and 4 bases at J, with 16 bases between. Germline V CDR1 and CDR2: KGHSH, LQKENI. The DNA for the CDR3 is TGTGCCAGCTCACCCCTCCCTGGAGCGGTGTACGAGCAGTACTTC. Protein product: CASSPLPGAVYEQYF.

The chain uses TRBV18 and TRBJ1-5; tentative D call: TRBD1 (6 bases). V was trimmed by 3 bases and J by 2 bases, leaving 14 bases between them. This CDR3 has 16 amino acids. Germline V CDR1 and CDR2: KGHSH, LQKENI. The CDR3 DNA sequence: TGTGCCAGCTCACCTACAGGGATCTGGGGCAATCAGCCCCAGCATTTT. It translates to CASSPTGIWGNQPQHF.

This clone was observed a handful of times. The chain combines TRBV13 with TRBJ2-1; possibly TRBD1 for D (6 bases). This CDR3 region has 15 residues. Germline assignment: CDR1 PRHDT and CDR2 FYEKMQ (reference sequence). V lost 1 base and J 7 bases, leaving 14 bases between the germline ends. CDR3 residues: CASSLEGGLGNEQFF. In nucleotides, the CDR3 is TGTGCCAGCAGCTTAGAAGGGGGATTGGGTAATGAGCAGTTCTTC.

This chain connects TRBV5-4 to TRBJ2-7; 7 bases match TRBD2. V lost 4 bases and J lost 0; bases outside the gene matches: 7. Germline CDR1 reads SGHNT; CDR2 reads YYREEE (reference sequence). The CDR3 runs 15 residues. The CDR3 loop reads CASSSSGRHSYEQYF. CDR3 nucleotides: TGTGCCAGCAGCAGTAGCGGGCGCCACTCCTACGAGCAGTACTTC.

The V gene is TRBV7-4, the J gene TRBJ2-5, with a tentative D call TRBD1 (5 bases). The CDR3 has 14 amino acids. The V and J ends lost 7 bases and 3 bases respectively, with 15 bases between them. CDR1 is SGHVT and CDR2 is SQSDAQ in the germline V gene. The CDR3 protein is CASIPGHGKETQYF. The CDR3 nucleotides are TGTGCCAGCATCCCCGGACATGGCAAAGAGACCCAGTACTTC.

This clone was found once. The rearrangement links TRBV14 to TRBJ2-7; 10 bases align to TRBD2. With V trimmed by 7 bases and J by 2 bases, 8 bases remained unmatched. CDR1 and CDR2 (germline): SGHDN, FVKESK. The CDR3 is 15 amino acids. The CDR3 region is CASTQSGRAPYEQYF. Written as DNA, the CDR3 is TGTGCCAGCACCCAGAGCGGGAGGGCCCCCTACGAGCAGTACTTC.

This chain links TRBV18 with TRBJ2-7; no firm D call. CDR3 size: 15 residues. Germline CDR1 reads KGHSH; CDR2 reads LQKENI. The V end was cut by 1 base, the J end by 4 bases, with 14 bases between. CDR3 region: CASSPLRVSPYEQYF. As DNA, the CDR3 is TGTGCCAGCTCACCACTTAGGGTATCCCCGTACGAGCAGTACTTC. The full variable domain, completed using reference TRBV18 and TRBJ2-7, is NAGVMQNPRHLVRRRGQEARLRCSPMKGHSHVYWYRQLPEEGLKFMVYLQKENIIDESGMPKERFSAEFPKEGPSILRIQQVVRGDSAAYFCASSPLRVSPYEQYFGPGTRLTVT.

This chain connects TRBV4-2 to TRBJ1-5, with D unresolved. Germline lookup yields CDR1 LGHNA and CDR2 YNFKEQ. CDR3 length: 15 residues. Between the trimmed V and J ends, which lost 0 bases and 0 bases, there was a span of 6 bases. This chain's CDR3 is CASSQEGDSNQPQHF. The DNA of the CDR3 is TGTGCCAGCAGCCAAGAAGGAGATAGCAATCAGCCCCAGCATTTT.

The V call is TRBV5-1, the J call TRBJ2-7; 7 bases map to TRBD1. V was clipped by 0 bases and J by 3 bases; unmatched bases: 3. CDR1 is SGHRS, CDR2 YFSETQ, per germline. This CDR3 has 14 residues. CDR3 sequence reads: CASSLERDSYEQYF. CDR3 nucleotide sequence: TGCGCCAGCAGCTTGGAGAGGGACAGCTACGAGCAGTACTTC.